This is a list of T cell receptor beta chains from one sample in a study of cytomegalovirus exposure and HLA in healthy donors. The table came from immunoSEQ multiplex PCR; TCRdb's copy has only in-frame clones and leaves some out. The sample consists of some 150,000 clones, over 80% of them appearing once. The specimen was PBMCs. The source of these receptors is a male donor in good health and CMV-seronegative. The CDR3 runs from the conserved cysteine through the conserved F or W.

j_call v_call cdr3_aa
TRBJ2-2 TRBV5-5 CASSLEAFTGELFF
TRBJ2-1 TRBV6-1 CASSGGGLYGLNEQFF
TRBJ1-1 TRBV5-6 CASSFRTSEAFF
TRBJ2-2 TRBV4-1 CASSLYSGSNTGELFF
TRBJ2-7 TRBV18 CASSPPGRRDEQYF
TRBJ2-3 TRBV7-6 CASSLDSGGSTDTQYF
TRBJ1-4 TRBV6-6 CASSVQGANEKLFF
TRBJ1-2 TRBV6-1 CASSVRVVYGYTF
TRBJ1-4 TRBV18 CASSPIRDTNEKLFF
TRBJ2-7 TRBV5-4 CASSLGVFEQYF
TRBJ1-2 TRBV5-1 CASSLSETGGTGYTF
TRBJ1-1 TRBV19 CASSGTVNTEAFF
TRBJ2-7 TRBV4-1 CASSQGVGSYYEQYF